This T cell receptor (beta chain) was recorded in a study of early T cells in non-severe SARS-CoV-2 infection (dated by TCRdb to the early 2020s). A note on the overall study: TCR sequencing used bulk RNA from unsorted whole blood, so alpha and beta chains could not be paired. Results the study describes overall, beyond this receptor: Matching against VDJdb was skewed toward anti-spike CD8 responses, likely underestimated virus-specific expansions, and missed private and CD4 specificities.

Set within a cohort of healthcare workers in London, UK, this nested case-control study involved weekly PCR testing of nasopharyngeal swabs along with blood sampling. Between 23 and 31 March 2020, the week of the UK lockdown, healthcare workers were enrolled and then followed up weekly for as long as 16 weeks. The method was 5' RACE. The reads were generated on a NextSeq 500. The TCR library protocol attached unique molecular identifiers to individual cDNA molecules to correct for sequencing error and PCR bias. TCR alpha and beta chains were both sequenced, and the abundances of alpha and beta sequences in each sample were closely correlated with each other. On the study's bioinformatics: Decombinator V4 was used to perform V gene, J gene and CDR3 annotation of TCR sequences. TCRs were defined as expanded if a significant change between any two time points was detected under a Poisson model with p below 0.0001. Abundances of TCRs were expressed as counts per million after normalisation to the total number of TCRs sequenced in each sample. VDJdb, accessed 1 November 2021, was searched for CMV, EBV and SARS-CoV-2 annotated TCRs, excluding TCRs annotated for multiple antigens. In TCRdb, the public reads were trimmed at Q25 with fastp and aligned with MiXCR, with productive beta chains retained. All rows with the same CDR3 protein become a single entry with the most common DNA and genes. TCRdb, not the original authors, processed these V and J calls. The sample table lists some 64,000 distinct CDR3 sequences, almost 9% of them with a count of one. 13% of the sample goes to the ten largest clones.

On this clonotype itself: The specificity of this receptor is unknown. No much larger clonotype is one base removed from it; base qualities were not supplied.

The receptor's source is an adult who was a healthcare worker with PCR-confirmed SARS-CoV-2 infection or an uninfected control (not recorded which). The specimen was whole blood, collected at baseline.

The CDR3 loop reads CASSQDLSSWYGYTF. The nucleotides read TGCGCCAGCAGCCAAGATCTCTCCAGTTGGTATGGCTACACCTTC. The chain is encoded by TRBV4-3 joined to TRBJ1-2, with the D segment identity uncertain. CDR1 and CDR2, looked up from the germline V gene, are LGHNA and YSLEER. Trimming at the junction amounts to 0 bases on V and 5 bases on J, and the germline ends lie 13 bases apart. The CDR3 starts with the cysteine, ends with the phenylalanine, and has 15 residues. Only CDR3 DNA is held: 45 bases, read in frame from base 1.